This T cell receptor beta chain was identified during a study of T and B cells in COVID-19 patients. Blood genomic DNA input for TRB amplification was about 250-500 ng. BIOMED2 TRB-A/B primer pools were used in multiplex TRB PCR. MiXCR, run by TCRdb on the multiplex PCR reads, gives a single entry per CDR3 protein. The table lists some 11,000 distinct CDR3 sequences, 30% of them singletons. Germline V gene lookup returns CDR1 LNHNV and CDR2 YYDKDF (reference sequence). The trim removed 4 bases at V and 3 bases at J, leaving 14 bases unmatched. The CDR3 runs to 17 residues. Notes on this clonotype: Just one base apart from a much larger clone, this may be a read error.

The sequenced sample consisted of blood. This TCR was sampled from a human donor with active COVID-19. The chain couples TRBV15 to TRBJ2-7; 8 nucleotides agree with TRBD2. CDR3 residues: CATSNPRGGGAYYEQYF. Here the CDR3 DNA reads TGTGCCACCAGCAATCCTCGGGGGGGGGGCGCATACTACGAGCAGTACTTC.